The clone carrying this T cell receptor (beta chain) was recorded only once. As yet, its antigen is unknown. The record originates from a study of cytotoxic CD8 clonotypes in ibrutinib-treated CLL. Turning to the study itself: Included were 11 relapsed/refractory and approximately 15 treatment-naive patients, of whom approximately 18 were IGHV unmutated. The average sample held around 260,000 productive templates and about 99,000 productive rearrangements.

The table came from immunoSEQ multiplex PCR; TCRdb's copy has only in-frame clones and leaves some out. The sample has 150,000 or so clones, approximately 85% seen once; the top ten hold approximately 2%. The study's findings and limits: The clonality rise at ibrutinib response reflected private clonotype expansion.

The V and J ends lost 5 bases and 2 bases, in that order; junction bases with no gene match: 7. CDR1 is SGHTA and CDR2 is FQGNSA in the germline V gene. This CDR3 has 16 amino acids. This specimen consisted of PBMCs, obtained after 24 months of ibrutinib treatment. The TCR was taken from a human donor with chronic lymphocytic leukemia. This sequence joins TRBV7-2 and TRBJ2-5, with 11 bases fitting TRBD2. The CDR3 region is CASSPGTSGGQETQYF. Written as DNA, the CDR3 is TGTGCCAGCAGCCCGGGGACTAGCGGAGGACAAGAGACCCAGTACTTC.